The present entry profiles one T cell receptor beta chain with its context. This sample is part of a study of blood T cell repertoires in COVID-19. The overall study: Whether acute or convalescent, the COVID-19 samples came from the United States, Italy and Spain. Sources were T cells, B-cell-depleted T cells, or PBMCs; the material itself was cDNA or gDNA.

The V end lost 5 bases, the J end lost 4 bases, and 14 bases lay between the germline ends. Germline V gene sequence: CDR1 SEHNR, CDR2 FQNEAQ (reference sequence). This CDR3 spans 14 amino acids. Sequencing was performed with immunoSEQ multiplex PCR; in TCRdb, only in-frame clones are kept and a portion is missing. The table includes hundreds of thousands of clones, 90% detected once. The chain couples TRBV7-9 to TRBJ1-1; D is ambiguous. The source of this sequence is a woman between 40 and 50 years old with COVID-19, enrolled during active disease. The sample comprised peripheral blood. The CDR3 nucleotides are TGTGCCAGCAGCGCCATACAGTCCATCACTGAAGCTTTCTTT. This codes for CASSAIQSITEAFF.